This T cell receptor beta chain was captured by sequencing in a study of T cell responses to AZD1222 COVID-19 vaccine. The assay was immunoSEQ multiplex PCR, and TCRdb's table has in-frame clones only and misses some. The sample yields about 97,000 clones, over 75% seen once. The material was peripheral blood, obtained on day 0 of AZD1222 vaccination. The sequence derives from an adult in good health.

CDR3: CASSLDLGVLANYGYTF. CDR3 coding DNA: TGTGCCAGCAGCCTCGATTTGGGGGTTCTAGCTAACTATGGCTACACCTTC. The chain combines TRBV7-2 with TRBJ1-2; D possibly corresponds to TRBD1 (5 bases). The CDR3 runs to 17 residues. Trimming took 5 bases from V and 0 from J, leaving 19 bases between them. The germline V gene has CDR1 SGHTA and CDR2 FQGNSA.